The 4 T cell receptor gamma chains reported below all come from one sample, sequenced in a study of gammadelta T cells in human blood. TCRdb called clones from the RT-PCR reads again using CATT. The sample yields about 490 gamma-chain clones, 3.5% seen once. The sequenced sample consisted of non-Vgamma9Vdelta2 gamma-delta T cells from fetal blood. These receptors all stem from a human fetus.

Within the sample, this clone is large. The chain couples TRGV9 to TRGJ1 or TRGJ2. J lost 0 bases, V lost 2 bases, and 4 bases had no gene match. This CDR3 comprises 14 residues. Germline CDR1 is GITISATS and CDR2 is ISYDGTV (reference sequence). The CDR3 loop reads CALWEAANYYKKLF. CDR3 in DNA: TGTGCCTTGTGGGAGGCCGCGAATTATTATAAGAAACTCTTT.

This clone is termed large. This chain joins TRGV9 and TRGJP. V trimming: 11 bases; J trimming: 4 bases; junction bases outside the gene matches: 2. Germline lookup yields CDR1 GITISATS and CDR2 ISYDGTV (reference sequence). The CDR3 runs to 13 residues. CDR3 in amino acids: CAYQELGKKIKVF. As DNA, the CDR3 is TGTGCCTACCAAGAGTTGGGCAAAAAAATCAAGGTATTT.

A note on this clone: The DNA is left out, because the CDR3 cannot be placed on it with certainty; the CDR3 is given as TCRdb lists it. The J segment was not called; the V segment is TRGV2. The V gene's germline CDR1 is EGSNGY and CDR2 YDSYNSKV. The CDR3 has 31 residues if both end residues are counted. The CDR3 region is CATWDGPIIRNSLAVEQHLLSQVSIGRIQHF.

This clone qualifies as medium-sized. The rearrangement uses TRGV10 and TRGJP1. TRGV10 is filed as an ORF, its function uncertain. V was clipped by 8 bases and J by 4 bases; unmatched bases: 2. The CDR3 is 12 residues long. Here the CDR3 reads CAAWVTGWFKIF. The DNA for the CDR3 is TGTGCTGCGTGGGTCACTGGTTGGTTCAAGATATTT.